The count of the clone carrying this T cell receptor (beta chain) is one. The source of the sample is a study of T cell changes during pregnancy in multiple sclerosis. Sequenced by immunoSEQ multiplex PCR; TCRdb stores in-frame clones only, minus some. The table has about 47,000 clones, 93% seen once. V lost 5 bases to trimming and J lost 7 bases, with 23 bases between them. Germline loops: CDR1 LNHNV, CDR2 YYDKDF (reference sequence). The CDR3 spans 16 residues. The J gene is TRBJ1-2, the V gene TRBV15; tentative D call: TRBD1 (6 bases). This clonotype originated in a female donor with multiple sclerosis, enrolled in a pregnancy study. The sequencing here drew on peripheral blood, taken in the second trimester of pregnancy. CDR3 amino acids: CATSGRGEAGESGYTF. Written as DNA, the CDR3 is TGTGCCACCAGCGGACGGGGAGAGGCAGGGGAGTCTGGCTACACCTTC. The full variable domain, its missing parts supplied by reference TRBV15 and TRBJ1-2, is DAMVIQNPRYQVTQFGKPVTLSCSQTLNHNVMYWYQQKSSQAPKLLFHYYDKDFNNEADTPDNFQSRRPNTSFCFLDIRSPGLGDTAMYLCATSGRGEAGESGYTFGSGTRLTVV.